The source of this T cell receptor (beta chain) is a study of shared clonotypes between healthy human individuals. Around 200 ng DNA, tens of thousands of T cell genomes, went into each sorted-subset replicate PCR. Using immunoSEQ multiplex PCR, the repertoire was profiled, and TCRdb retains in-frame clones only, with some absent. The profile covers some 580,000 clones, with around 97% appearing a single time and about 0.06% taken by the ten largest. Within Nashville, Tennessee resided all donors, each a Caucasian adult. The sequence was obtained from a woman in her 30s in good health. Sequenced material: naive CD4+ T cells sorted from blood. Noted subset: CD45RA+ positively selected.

The CDR3 loop reads CASSAHTDAYEQYF. The CDR3 region has the DNA TGTGCCAGCAGTGCCCACACGGACGCCTACGAGCAGTACTTC. The gene calls are TRBV28 and TRBJ2-7; D uncertain. CDR3 length equals 14 residues. The germline CDR1 and CDR2 sequences are MDHEN and SYDVKM. The germline V and J ends were trimmed by 5 bases and 2 bases, with 13 bases remaining between them.